What follows are 21 T cell receptor beta chains derived from one specimen sequenced in a study of metastatic and nonmetastatic thyroid tumors. TCRdb recomputed clones from the PCR reads via MiXCR. In the table there are about 49,000 clones, approximately 4.1% of which are singletons. Thyroid surgery had not been preceded by any treatment in any patient. The sample was blood. The receptors were gathered from a female donor with papillary thyroid cancer or a benign thyroid nodule (not recorded which). Some clones in this sample may be carry-over from other donors' samples.

This clone was recorded a few times. The chain couples TRBV5-1 to TRBJ2-3, with 11 bases lining up with TRBD2. The CDR3 spans 16 residues. Germline CDR1 reads SGHRS; CDR2 reads YFSETQ. The trim removed 5 bases at V and 6 bases at J, leaving 11 bases unmatched. CDR3 residues: CASRFGTGTSGDTQYF. CDR3 sequence (DNA): TGCGCCAGCAGATTTGGCACCGGGACTAGCGGTGATACGCAGTATTTT. The full variable domain, its missing parts supplied by reference TRBV5-1 and TRBJ2-3, is KAGVTQTPRYLIKTRGQQVTLSCSPISGHRSVSWYQQTPGQGLQFLFEYFSETQRNKGNFPGRFSGRQFSNSRSEMNVSTLELGDSALYLCASRFGTGTSGDTQYFGPGTRLTVL.

This clone showed up just a few times. The chain joins TRBV29-1 to TRBJ2-1; 10 bases match TRBD2. CDR3 size: 14 residues. The J segment lost 8 bases and the V segment lost 7 bases, leaving 11 bases of the junction unmatched. Germline CDR1 is SQVTM and CDR2 is ANQGSEA. The CDR3 loop is CSAGASGSMYEQFF. The CDR3 DNA reads TGCAGCGCAGGGGCTAGCGGGAGTATGTATGAGCAGTTCTTC.

Note on this clone: Germline and junction disagree at one end, which may indicate a read error. The chain carries TRBV6-1 and TRBJ2-5, with unresolved D. The germline CDR1 and CDR2 sequences are MNHNS and SASEGT. This CDR3 region has 14 residues. The CDR3 here is CASSSDGTEETRYF. CDR3 nucleotide sequence: TGTGCCAGCAGCTCAGACGGAACGGAAGAGACCCGGTACTTC.

This clone occurred many times. The chain combines TRBV20-1 with TRBJ2-5; tentative D call: TRBD1 (6 bases). The V gene lost 7 bases and the J gene lost 2 bases, with 17 bases spanning the gap. CDR1 is DFQATT, CDR2 SNEGSKA, per germline (reference sequence). The CDR3 has 14 residues. CDR3 residues: CSGEGGQPQETQYF. The CDR3 bases are TGCAGTGGAGAGGGCGGACAGCCACAAGAGACCCAGTACTTC.

This chain uses TRBV19 with TRBJ1-1; possible D gene TRBD1, 6 bases. Trimming pared 1 base from V and 5 bases from J, leaving 11 bases between. This CDR3 region has 14 residues. Germline CDR1 reads LNHDA; CDR2 reads SQIVND (reference sequence). Written as DNA, the CDR3 is TGTGCCAGTAGTATAGGCGGGGGCAGGACTGAAGCTTTCTTT. It yields the protein CASSIGGGRTEAFF.

There are many counts of this clone. This CDR3 is also generated by other DNA sequences in the sample. This chain joins TRBV4-2 and TRBJ2-3; TRBD2 aligns across 8 bases. Germline loops: CDR1 LGHNA, CDR2 YNFKEQ. The J segment lost 1 base and the V segment lost 0 bases, leaving 6 bases of the junction unmatched. This CDR3 contains 17 residues. The CDR3 sequence: CASSQEIAGSGTDTQYF. The CDR3 nucleotides are TGTGCCAGCAGCCAAGAAATAGCGGGATCGGGCACAGATACGCAGTATTTT.

This clone was seen many times. This may be a read error: a much more frequent sequence differs by one nucleotide. The sample carries other DNA sequences with the same CDR3. The CDR3 reads CSVEWSGRGNGELFF. The DNA of the CDR3 is TGCAGCGTTGAATGGAGCGGGAGAGGGAACGGGGAGCTGTTTTTC. V and J are TRBV29-1 and TRBJ2-2; 8 bases are shared with TRBD2. The CDR3 spans 15 residues. Germline CDR1 is SQVTM and CDR2 is ANQGSEA.

This clone was seen only a few times. This chain connects TRBV5-5 to TRBJ2-3; D perhaps matches TRBD2 (6 bases). Trimming shortened V by 0 bases and J by 2 bases, and 13 bases separated the two germline ends. From germline, CDR1 is SGHKS and CDR2 YYEKEE (reference sequence). The CDR3 totals 16 residues. The CDR3: CASSLGRGTFTDTQYF. In DNA form, the CDR3 reads TGTGCCAGCAGCTTGGGGCGCGGGACCTTCACAGATACGCAGTATTTT.

This chain connects TRBV5-1 to TRBJ2-3; 8 positions match TRBD2. Germline trimming cut 5 bases from V and 3 bases from J; bases unmatched to any gene: 2. The germline gives CDR1 SGHRS, CDR2 YFSETQ. The CDR3 has 13 amino acids. DNA for the CDR3: TGCGCCAGCAGGCGGGGGGCTACAGATACGCAGTATTTT. Protein product: CASRRGATDTQYF.

The chain couples TRBV7-8 to TRBJ2-2; D tentatively fits TRBD1 or TRBD2 (5 bases each). From germline, CDR1 is SGHVS and CDR2 FQNEAQ. The ends were cut back, 2 bases at V and 10 bases at J, with 20 bases in the middle. The CDR3 contains 16 residues. CDR3 protein: CASSLTNPGLPVELFF. In DNA form, the CDR3 reads TGTGCCAGCAGCTTAACCAACCCGGGGCTTCCCGTGGAGCTGTTTTTT.

The table lists this clone with a few counts. One end of the junction varies from germline; a read error may be responsible. This chain links TRBV6-1 with TRBJ1-1; 8 bases are shared with TRBD1. Germline lookup yields CDR1 MNHNS and CDR2 SASEGT. This CDR3 has 15 residues. Written as DNA, the CDR3 is TGCGCCAGCAGTGTAGACAGGGGCTGGAACACTGAAGCTTTCTTT. This codes for CASSVDRGWNTEAFF.

This clone was observed at least ten times. V gene TRBV12-3 or TRBV12-4 combines with J gene TRBJ2-4; D is possibly TRBD2 (5 bases). There are 15 residues in the CDR3. Trimming pared 6 bases from V and 0 bases from J, leaving 12 bases between. In nucleotides, the CDR3 is TGTGCCAGCAGCCCCCGGGAAGTAGCCAAAAACATTCAGTACTTC. Amino acid sequence: CASSPREVAKNIQYF.

In this sample, this clone turned up many times. The rearrangement links TRBV7-2 to TRBJ2-1; possible D gene TRBD1, 6 bases. Germline V CDR1 and CDR2: SGHTA, FQGNSA. The ends were cut back, 2 bases at V and 5 bases at J, with 13 bases in the middle. CDR3 length: 15 residues. The CDR3, as DNA: TGTGCCAGCAGCTTAAAGGGGGTGGGACACAATGAGCAGTTCTTC. Translating gives CASSLKGVGHNEQFF.

This chain connects TRBV19 to TRBJ1-3; the D is unclear. V lost 3 bases and J 2 bases, leaving 11 bases between the germline ends. Germline V gene lookup returns CDR1 LNHDA and CDR2 SQIVND (reference sequence). The CDR3 is 15 amino acids. Here the CDR3 DNA reads TGTGCCAGTAGTATCTCGGCAAGCCCTGGAAACACCATATATTTT. This sequence encodes CASSISASPGNTIYF. The full variable domain, its missing parts supplied by reference TRBV19 and TRBJ1-3, is DGGITQSPKYLFRKEGQNVTLSCEQNLNHDAMYWYRQDPGQGLRLIYYSQIVNDFQKGDIAEGYSVSREKKESFPLTVTSAQKNPTAFYLCASSISASPGNTIYFGEGSWLTVV.

At least ten counts were recorded for this clone. This chain joins TRBV2 and TRBJ1-1; tentative D call: TRBD1 (5 bases). The germline CDR1 and CDR2 sequences are SNHLY and FYNNEI. The CDR3 contains 14 residues. V was shortened by 6 bases and J by 4 bases, with 15 bases between the two germline ends. The CDR3 reads CASSGVPGGTEAFF. The CDR3 region has the DNA TGTGCCAGCAGCGGTGTCCCGGGGGGCACTGAAGCTTTCTTT. Using reference TRBV2 and TRBJ1-1 for the parts outside the CDR3, the full variable domain is EPEVTQTPSHQVTQMGQEVILRCVPISNHLYFYWYRQILGQKVEFLVSFYNNEISEKSEIFDDQFSVERPDGSNFTLKIRSTKLEDSAMYFCASSGVPGGTEAFFGQGTRLTVV.

This clone rates as medium-sized. V usage is TRBV6-1 and J usage is TRBJ2-2, with TRBD2 as a possible D gene (5 bases). This CDR3 contains 12 residues. The V end was cut by 6 bases, the J end by 5 bases, with 7 bases between. CDR1 and CDR2 (germline): MNHNS, SASEGT. CDR3 residues: CASRGDTGELFF. The DNA for the CDR3 is TGTGCCAGCAGGGGAGATACCGGGGAGCTGTTTTTT.

The gene calls are TRBV3-1 and TRBJ2-5; possibly TRBD2 for D (5 bases). The germline gives CDR1 LGHDT, CDR2 YNNKEL (reference sequence). The CDR3 extends over 13 amino acids. V lost 0 bases and J lost 13, with 15 bases in between. In DNA, the CDR3 is TGTGCCAGCAGCCAAGATCCCCCGGCTAGCCGGTACTTC. Translation: CASSQDPPASRYF.

This clone was counted only a few times. This rearrangement joins TRBV25-1 to TRBJ2-1; D unclear. The germline V and J ends were trimmed by 5 bases and 10 bases, with 12 bases remaining between them. Germline CDR1 and CDR2: MGHDK and SYGVNS. This CDR3 spans 12 amino acids. The DNA for the CDR3 is TGTGCCAGCAGTCGGTGGACCGGGGAGCAGTTCTTC. Translated: CASSRWTGEQFF.

This clone was counted many times. This chain links TRBV6-1 with TRBJ2-2; no reliable D call. Trimming pared 0 bases from V and 2 bases from J, leaving 1 base between. The V gene's germline CDR1 is MNHNS and CDR2 SASEGT. CDR3 length equals 13 residues. The CDR3 coding sequence is TGTGCCAGCAGTGAAGCAAACACCGGGGAGCTGTTTTTT. Protein: CASSEANTGELFF.

CDR3 DNA: TGTGCCAGCAGGCCAATGGGGTTGCGGGGGGCGGGCGAGCAGTACTTC. This translates into CASRPMGLRGAGEQYF. This chain joins TRBV27 and TRBJ2-7, with 8 bases that match TRBD2. Germline CDR1 and CDR2: MNHEY and SMNVEV (reference sequence). The CDR3 length is 16 residues. The V gene end was trimmed by 6 bases and the J gene end by 6 bases; junction bases not matched to a gene: 16.

The J gene is TRBJ2-2, the V gene TRBV11-2, with 10 bases lining up with TRBD2. This CDR3 has 15 residues. The junction had 2 bases not matched to a gene; V was cut back by 2 bases and J by 5 bases. CDR1 SGHAT and CDR2 FQNNGV come from the germline V gene. The CDR3 nucleotides read TGTGCCAGCAGCTTACTAGCGGGAGTAACCGGGGAGCTGTTTTTT. Protein sequence: CASSLLAGVTGELFF. The complete variable domain, with remaining parts taken from reference TRBV11-2 and TRBJ2-2, reads EAGVAQSPRYKIIEKRQSVAFWCNPISGHATLYWYQQILGQGPKLLIQFQNNGVVDDSQLPKDRFSAERLKGVDSTLKIQPAKLEDSAVYLCASSLLAGVTGELFFGEGSRLTVL.